What follows are 19 T cell receptor beta chains derived from one specimen sequenced in a study of control samples from healthy donors and cancer patients. Clones were sequenced by immunoSEQ multiplex PCR, and TCRdb holds only the in-frame ones, with some missing. The repertoire holds 70,000 to 90,000 clones, 70% to 90% seen once, with 1.5% to 2% in the top ten. Material for sequencing was PBMCs. These receptors all stem from a woman in her sixties with head and neck cancer.

V is TRBV18 and J is TRBJ1-5; TRBD1 agrees at 7 bases. The CDR3 sequence is 15 residues long. J gave up 7 bases and V 5 bases, and 11 bases lay outside the gene matches. Germline V lookup: CDR1 KGHSH, CDR2 LQKENI. The CDR3 region is CASSARDSGGQPQHF. CDR3 bases: TGTGCCAGCTCAGCAAGGGACAGTGGAGGACAGCCCCAGCATTTT.

V is TRBV27 and J is TRBJ1-1; D remains unclear. V lost 8 bases to trimming and J lost 0 bases, with 16 bases between them. The CDR3 runs to 15 residues. Germline values: CDR1 MNHEY, CDR2 SMNVEV (reference sequence). CDR3 protein: CASLRQRGMNTEAFF. The CDR3 nucleotides are TGTGCCAGCCTACGGCAGCGAGGGATGAACACTGAAGCTTTCTTT.

The chain uses TRBV30 and TRBJ1-4, with 8 bases that match TRBD1. The CDR3 contains 17 residues. Trimming at V came to 6 bases and at J to 8 bases, leaving 20 bases not matched to a gene. Germline CDR1 reads GTSNPN; CDR2 reads SVGIG (reference sequence). Written as DNA, the CDR3 is TGTGCCTGTATCGAAACACTCCGGACAGGGCGAGGAGAAAAACTGTTTTTT. Its translation: CACIETLRTGRGEKLFF.

The V gene is TRBV19, the J gene TRBJ1-2, with 8 bases matching TRBD1. The germline V gene encodes CDR1 LNHDA and CDR2 SQIVND (reference sequence). Trimming cost V 4 bases and J 4 bases; bases outside gene matches: 11. The CDR3 covers 16 residues. CDR3 residues: CASSRGQVSAIYGYTF. The CDR3 DNA reads as TGTGCCAGTAGTAGGGGACAGGTATCGGCCATCTATGGCTACACCTTC.

In regard to this clone: Mismatch with germline at one junction end may stem from a read error. V is TRBV7-9 and J is TRBJ1-1; no firm D call. CDR3 length: 11 amino acids. Germline CDR1 SEHNR, CDR2 FQNEAQ (reference sequence). CDR3 sequence: CASRTRWWLVF. CDR3 sequence (DNA): TGTGCCAGCAGGACCCGGTGGTGGCTGGTCTTT.

The chain combines TRBV28 with TRBJ2-7, with TRBD1 matching over 7 bases. After removal of 7 bases from V and 0 bases from J, the junction contained 6 bases not matched to a gene. Germline V gene sequence: CDR1 MDHEN, CDR2 SYDVKM. There are 14 residues in the CDR3. The DNA of the CDR3 is TGTGCCAGCACCCCGGACAGGACCTCCTACGAGCAGTACTTC. The encoded protein is CASTPDRTSYEQYF.

The V and J genes are TRBV28 and TRBJ1-1, with unresolved D. Trimming shortened V by 2 bases and J by 3 bases, and 16 bases separated the two germline ends. Germline CDR1 is MDHEN and CDR2 is SYDVKM. The CDR3 is 16 residues long. The CDR3 sequence: CASSLPTSGGHTEAFF. The CDR3 DNA is TGTGCCAGCAGTTTACCTACCTCAGGTGGACACACTGAAGCTTTCTTT. Full variable domain (missing parts from reference TRBV28 and TRBJ1-1): DVKVTQSSRYLVKRTGEKVFLECVQDMDHENMFWYRQDPGLGLRLIYFSYDVKMKEKGDIPEGYSVSREKKERFSLILESASTNQTSMYLCASSLPTSGGHTEAFFGQGTRLTVV.

The chain combines TRBV2 with TRBJ2-3; D not certain. Germline V gives CDR1 SNHLY, CDR2 FYNNEI. The CDR3 runs to 16 residues. V was cut by 3 bases and J by 0 bases, with 13 bases left in between. The CDR3 is CASSEDGTFSTDTQYF. The CDR3 nucleotides are TGTGCCAGCAGTGAGGACGGAACCTTTAGCACAGATACGCAGTATTTT.

The V call is TRBV21-1, the J call TRBJ2-5. TRBV21-1 represents a pseudogene. CDR3 size: 17 residues. The chain's CDR3 is CASSKGFEHTVKETQYF. The DNA for the CDR3 is TGTGCCAGCAGCAAAGGGTTTGAACATACTGTAAAAGAGACCCAGTACTTC.

The J gene is TRBJ1-6, the V gene TRBV10-3, with 9 bases identical to TRBD1. The CDR3 consists of 15 residues. Germline values: CDR1 ENHRY, CDR2 SYGVKD. V gave up 4 bases and J gave up 11 bases; unmatched junction bases: 9. CDR3 protein: CAISATTGGSAPLHF. In DNA form, the CDR3 reads TGTGCCATCAGTGCGACGACAGGGGGTAGTGCACCCCTCCACTTT.

The chain joins TRBV3-1 (or the pseudogene TRBV3-2) to TRBJ2-7; D unresolved. Germline CDR1 reads LGHDT; CDR2 reads YNNKEL (reference sequence). The CDR3 loop spans 12 amino acids. Trimming left V 3 bases short and J 7 bases short, with 10 bases between. The CDR3 is CASSHLSSEQYF. The CDR3 nucleotides are TGTGCCAGCAGCCATTTAAGCTCGGAGCAGTACTTC.

The chain is built from TRBV6-5 and TRBJ1-4; no reliable D call. Germline-derived CDR1 and CDR2 are MNHEY and SVGAGI. V lost 4 bases to trimming and J lost 4 bases, with 7 bases between them. The CDR3 runs to 13 residues. In DNA, the CDR3 is TGTGCCAGCAGTTGGACGCATAATGAAAAACTGTTTTTT. Protein product: CASSWTHNEKLFF.

This clone appeared a single time. The chain employs TRBV10-3 and TRBJ2-7, with 10 bases lining up with TRBD1. Germline lookup yields CDR1 ENHRY and CDR2 SYGVKD. The CDR3 is made up of 14 amino acids. The trim removed 6 bases at V and 3 bases at J, leaving 5 bases unmatched. The CDR3 bases are TGTGCCATCAGCGCGGGGACAGGGGACTACGAGCAGTACTTC. It specifies CAISAGTGDYEQYF.

This clone appeared once. The V and J genes are TRBV2 and TRBJ2-3; D not certain. Trimming shortened V by 1 base and J by 10 bases, and 12 bases separated the two germline ends. The CDR3 totals 13 residues. CDR1 and CDR2 from the germline V gene are SNHLY and FYNNEI. CDR3 bases: TGTGCCAGCAGTGAAGACACTCCTTCATCGCAGTATTTT. This gives the protein CASSEDTPSSQYF.

The chain links TRBV11-2 to TRBJ1-3; perhaps TRBD1 as D (6 bases). Germline CDR1 SGHAT, CDR2 FQNNGV. The CDR3 extends over 17 amino acids. Trimming cost V 4 bases and J 0 bases, with 16 bases left between them. The CDR3 DNA reads TGTGCCAGCAGCTCCTGGTACGGACAGAGCTCTGGAAACACCATATATTTT. Protein product: CASSSWYGQSSGNTIYF.

This rearrangement joins TRBV6-6 to TRBJ2-6; D possibly matches TRBD1 or TRBD2 (5 bases each). Per germline, CDR1 MNHNY and CDR2 SVGAGI (reference sequence). Trimming removed 6 bases at V and 0 bases at J, with 27 bases between. The CDR3 consists of 21 residues. Here the CDR3 DNA reads TGTGCCAGCAGCCCCGTTCTTGATAGCCAGGGACGGAACTCTGGGGCCAACGTCCTGACTTTC. This gives the protein CASSPVLDSQGRNSGANVLTF.

This sequence joins TRBV7-9 and TRBJ2-1; 11 nucleotides agree with TRBD1. The CDR3 runs to 15 residues. Germline loops: CDR1 SEHNR, CDR2 FQNEAQ (reference sequence). Trimming removed 4 bases from V and 4 bases from J; junction bases left unmatched: 3. The CDR3 region is CASSYGDRGYNEQFF. The CDR3 bases are TGTGCCAGCAGCTATGGGGACAGGGGGTACAATGAGCAGTTCTTC.

The chain recombines TRBV5-1 with TRBJ2-7; 7 bases line up with TRBD2. CDR3 length: 13 residues. The V segment lost 1 base and the J segment 4 bases; nucleotides outside the gene matches: 2. CDR1 and CDR2 from the germline V gene are SGHRS and YFSETQ. Written as DNA, the CDR3 is TGCGCCAGCAGCTTGCGGGGGGATTACGAGCAGTACTTC. Its protein is CASSLRGDYEQYF.

The chain has TRBV2 and TRBJ2-1, with D unclear. Trimming stripped 4 bases from V and 4 bases from J, with 8 bases between. Germline-derived CDR1 and CDR2 are SNHLY and FYNNEI. This CDR3 region has 13 residues. Written as DNA, the CDR3 is TGTGCCAGCAGTGTAAGTGATTACAATGAGCAGTTCTTC. It is translated as CASSVSDYNEQFF.